The entry below describes one T cell receptor beta chain. The CDR3 runs to 11 residues. The germline V gene has CDR1 DFQATT and CDR2 SNEGSKA (reference sequence). V lost 5 bases, J lost 6 bases, and 10 bases lay in between. These data come from a study of OX40 agonist ivuxolimab in advanced cancers. Study-wide background: Every 2 weeks, patients received ivuxolimab intravenously, dosed at 0.01 to 10 mg/kg.

Only in-frame clones appear in the TCRdb table, and some are missing; sequencing was by immunoSEQ multiplex PCR. The repertoire consists of tens of thousands of clones, with around 86% occurring once and the leading ten covering just under 2%. The TCR originated in an adult with an advanced solid tumor such as melanoma, head and neck, liver or kidney cancer. This chain connects TRBV20-1 to TRBJ1-2; D unresolved. The sequencing used CD4+ or CD8+ T cells sorted from blood, collected in a trial of the OX40 agonist ivuxolimab. The CDR3 reads CSAALRDGYTF. In DNA, the CDR3 is TGCAGTGCTGCTCTCCGGGATGGCTACACCTTC.